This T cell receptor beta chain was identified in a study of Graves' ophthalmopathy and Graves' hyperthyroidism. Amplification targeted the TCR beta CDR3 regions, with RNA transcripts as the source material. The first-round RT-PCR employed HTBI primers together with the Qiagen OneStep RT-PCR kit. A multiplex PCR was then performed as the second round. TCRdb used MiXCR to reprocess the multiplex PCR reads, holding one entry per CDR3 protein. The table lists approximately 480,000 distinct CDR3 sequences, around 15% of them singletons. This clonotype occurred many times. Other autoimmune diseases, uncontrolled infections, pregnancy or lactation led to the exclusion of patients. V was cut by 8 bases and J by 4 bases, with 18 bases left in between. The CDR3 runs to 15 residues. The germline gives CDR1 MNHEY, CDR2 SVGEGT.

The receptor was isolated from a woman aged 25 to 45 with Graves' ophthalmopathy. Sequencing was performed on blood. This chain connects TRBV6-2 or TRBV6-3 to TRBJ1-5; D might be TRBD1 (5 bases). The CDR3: CASVATAGFNQPQHF. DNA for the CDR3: TGTGCCAGCGTGGCGACAGCAGGGTTTAATCAGCCCCAGCATTTT.